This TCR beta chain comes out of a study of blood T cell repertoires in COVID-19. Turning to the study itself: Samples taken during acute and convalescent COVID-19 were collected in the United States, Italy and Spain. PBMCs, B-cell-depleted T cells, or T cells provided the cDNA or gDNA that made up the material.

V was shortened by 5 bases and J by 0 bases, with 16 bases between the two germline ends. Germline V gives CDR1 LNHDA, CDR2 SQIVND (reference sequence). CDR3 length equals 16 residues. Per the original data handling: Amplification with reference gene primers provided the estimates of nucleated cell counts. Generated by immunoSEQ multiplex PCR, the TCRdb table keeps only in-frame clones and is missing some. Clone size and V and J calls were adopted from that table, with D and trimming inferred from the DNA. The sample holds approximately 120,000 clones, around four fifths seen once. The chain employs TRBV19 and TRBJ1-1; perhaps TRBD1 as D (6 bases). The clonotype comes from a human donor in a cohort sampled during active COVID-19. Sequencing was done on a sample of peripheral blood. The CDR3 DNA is TGTGCCAGTAGTGACCACAGGGCCCCCATGAACACTGAAGCTTTCTTT. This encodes CASSDHRAPMNTEAFF.